The T cell receptor (beta chain) described here comes from a study of human T cells and chemical hapten exposure. Whole-study context: Across its approximately 25 weeks, the study gave patients weekly diphenylcyclopropenone doses to the scalp. Small discrepancies in pooled library volume mainly accounted for the varying TCR yields per sample.

Indicated time point: pre-sensitization, week 0. This sample's treatment: therapeutic diphenylcyclopropenone sensitization with weekly scalp DPC. The authors' total RNA extraction used unfractionated whole blood. Individual cDNA molecules each carried unique molecular identifiers attached by the library. From the RACE reads, TCRdb called clonotypes with MiXCR, one entry per CDR3 protein. The data contain 250,000 to 300,000 distinct CDR3 sequences, just under 8% of them singletons. Trimming removed 1 base at V and 2 bases at J, with 7 bases between. The germline V gene has CDR1 MGHRA and CDR2 YSYEKL. The length of the CDR3 is 14 residues.

The starting material was whole blood, obtained in connection with sensitization to the hapten diphenylcyclopropenone (DPC). This TCR was recovered from a man aged 18 to 30 with alopecia areata. Some clones in this sample may be carry-over from other donors' samples. This chain joins TRBV4-1 and TRBJ2-3; D uncertain. DNA of the CDR3: TGCGCCAGCAGCCAAGGGATGCTCACAGATACGCAGTATTTT. Protein: CASSQGMLTDTQYF.